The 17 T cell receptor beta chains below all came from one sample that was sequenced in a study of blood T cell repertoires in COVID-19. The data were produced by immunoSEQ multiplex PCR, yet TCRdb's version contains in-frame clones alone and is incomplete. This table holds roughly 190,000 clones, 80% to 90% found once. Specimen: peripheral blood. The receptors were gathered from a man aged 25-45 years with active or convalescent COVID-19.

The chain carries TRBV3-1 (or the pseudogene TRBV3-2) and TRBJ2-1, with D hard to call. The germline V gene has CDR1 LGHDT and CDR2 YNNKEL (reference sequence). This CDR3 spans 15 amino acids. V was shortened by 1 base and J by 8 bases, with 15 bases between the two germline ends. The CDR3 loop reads CASSQVQANPHEQFF. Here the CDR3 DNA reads TGTGCCAGCAGCCAAGTCCAGGCTAACCCCCATGAGCAGTTCTTC.

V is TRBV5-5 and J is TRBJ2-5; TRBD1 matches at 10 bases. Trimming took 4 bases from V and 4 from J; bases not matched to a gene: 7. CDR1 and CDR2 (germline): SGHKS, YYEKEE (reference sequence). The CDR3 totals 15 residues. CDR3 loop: CASSLVRDRGETQYF. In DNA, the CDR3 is TGTGCCAGCAGCCTCGTCCGGGACAGGGGAGAGACCCAGTACTTC.

In DNA, the CDR3 is TGTGCCACCAGCAGCCATCGGGGGCCCCAGCATTTT. This translates into CATSSHRGPQHF. The gene calls are TRBV15 and TRBJ1-5; no firm D call. Germline lookup yields CDR1 LNHNV and CDR2 YYDKDF (reference sequence). The V gene lost 3 bases and the J gene lost 9 bases, with 9 bases spanning the gap. This CDR3 comprises 12 residues.

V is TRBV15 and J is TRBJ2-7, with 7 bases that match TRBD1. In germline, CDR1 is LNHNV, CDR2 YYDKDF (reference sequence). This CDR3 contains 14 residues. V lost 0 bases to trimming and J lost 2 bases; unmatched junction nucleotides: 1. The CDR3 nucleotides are TGTGCCACCAGCAGAGAAGGACAGGCCTACGAGCAGTACGTC. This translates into CATSREGQAYEQYV.

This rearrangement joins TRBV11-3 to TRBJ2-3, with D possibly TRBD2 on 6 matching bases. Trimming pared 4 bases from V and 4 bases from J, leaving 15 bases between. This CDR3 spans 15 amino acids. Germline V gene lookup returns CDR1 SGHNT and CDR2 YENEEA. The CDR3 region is CASSSGGRRADTQYF. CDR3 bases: TGTGCCAGCAGCTCCGGAGGGCGGAGGGCAGATACGCAGTATTTT.

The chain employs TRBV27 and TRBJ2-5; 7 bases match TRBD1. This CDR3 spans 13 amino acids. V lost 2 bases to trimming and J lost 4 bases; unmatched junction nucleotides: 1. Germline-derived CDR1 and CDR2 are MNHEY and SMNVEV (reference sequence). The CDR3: CASSLNRGETQYF. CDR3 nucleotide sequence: TGTGCCAGCAGTTTAAACAGGGGAGAGACCCAGTACTTC.

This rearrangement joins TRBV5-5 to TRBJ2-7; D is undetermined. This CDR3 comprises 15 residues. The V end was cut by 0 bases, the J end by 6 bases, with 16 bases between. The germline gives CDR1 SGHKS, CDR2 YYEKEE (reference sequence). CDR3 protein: CASSLDLQTGFEQYV. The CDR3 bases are TGTGCCAGCAGCTTGGACCTCCAAACGGGTTTCGAGCAGTACGTC.

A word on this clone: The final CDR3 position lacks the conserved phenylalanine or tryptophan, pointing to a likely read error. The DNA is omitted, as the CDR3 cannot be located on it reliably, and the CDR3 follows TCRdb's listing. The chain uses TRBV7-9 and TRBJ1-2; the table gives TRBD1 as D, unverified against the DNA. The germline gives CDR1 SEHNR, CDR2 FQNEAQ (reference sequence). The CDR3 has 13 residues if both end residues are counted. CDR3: CASSFSPGQGTFA.

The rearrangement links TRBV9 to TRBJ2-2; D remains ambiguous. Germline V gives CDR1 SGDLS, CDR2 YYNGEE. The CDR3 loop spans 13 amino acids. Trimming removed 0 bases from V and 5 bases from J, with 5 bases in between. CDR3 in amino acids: CASSVAETGELFF. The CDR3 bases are TGTGCCAGCAGCGTAGCGGAGACCGGGGAGCTGTTTTTT.

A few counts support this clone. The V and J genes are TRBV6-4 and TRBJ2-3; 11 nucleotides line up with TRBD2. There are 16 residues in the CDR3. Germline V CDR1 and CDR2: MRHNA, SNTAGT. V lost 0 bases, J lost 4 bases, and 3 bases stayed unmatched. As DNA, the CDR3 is TGTGCCAGCAGTGACTCTAGCGGGGGGGCCCCAGATACGCAGTATTTT. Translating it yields CASSDSSGGAPDTQYF.

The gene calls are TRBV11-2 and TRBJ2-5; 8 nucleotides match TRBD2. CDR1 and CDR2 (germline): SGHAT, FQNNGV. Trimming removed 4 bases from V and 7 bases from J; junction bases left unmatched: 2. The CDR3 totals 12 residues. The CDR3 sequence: CASSSGGGTQYF. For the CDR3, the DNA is TGTGCCAGCAGCTCCGGGGGGGGGACCCAGTACTTC.

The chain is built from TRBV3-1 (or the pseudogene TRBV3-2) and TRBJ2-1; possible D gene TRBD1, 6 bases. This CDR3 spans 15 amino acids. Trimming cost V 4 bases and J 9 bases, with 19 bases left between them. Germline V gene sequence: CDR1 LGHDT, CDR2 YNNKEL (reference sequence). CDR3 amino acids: CASSPGQGKRGEQFF. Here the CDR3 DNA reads TGTGCCAGCAGCCCGGGACAAGGAAAGAGAGGTGAGCAGTTCTTC.

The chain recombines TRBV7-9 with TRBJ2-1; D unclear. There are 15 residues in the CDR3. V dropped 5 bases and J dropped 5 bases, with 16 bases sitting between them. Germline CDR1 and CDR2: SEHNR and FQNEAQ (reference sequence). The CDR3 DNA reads TGTGCCAGCAGCCCACCCAGCCCTAGAGACAATGAGCAGTTCTTC. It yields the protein CASSPPSPRDNEQFF.

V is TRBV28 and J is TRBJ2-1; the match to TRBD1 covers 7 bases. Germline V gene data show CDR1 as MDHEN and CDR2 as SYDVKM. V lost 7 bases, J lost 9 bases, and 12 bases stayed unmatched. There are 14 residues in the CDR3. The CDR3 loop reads CASILDRTHGEQFF. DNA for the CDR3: TGTGCCAGCATCTTGGACAGGACCCATGGTGAGCAGTTCTTC. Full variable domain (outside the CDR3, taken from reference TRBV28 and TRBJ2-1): DVKVTQSSRYLVKRTGEKVFLECVQDMDHENMFWYRQDPGLGLRLIYFSYDVKMKEKGDIPEGYSVSREKKERFSLILESASTNQTSMYLCASILDRTHGEQFFGPGTRLTVL.

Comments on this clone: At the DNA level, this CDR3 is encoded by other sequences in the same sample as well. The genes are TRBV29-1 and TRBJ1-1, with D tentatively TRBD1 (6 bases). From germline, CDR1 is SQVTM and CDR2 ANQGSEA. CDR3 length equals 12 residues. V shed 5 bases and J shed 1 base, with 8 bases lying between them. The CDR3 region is CSVIQGNTEAFF. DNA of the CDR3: TGCAGCGTTATACAGGGGAACACTGAAGCTTTCTTT.

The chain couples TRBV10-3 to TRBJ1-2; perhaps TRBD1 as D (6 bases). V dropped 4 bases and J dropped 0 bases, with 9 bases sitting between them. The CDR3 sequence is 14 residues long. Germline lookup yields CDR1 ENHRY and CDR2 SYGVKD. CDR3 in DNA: TGTGCCATCAGTGGGGACACCCCTAACTATGGCTACACCTTC. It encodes CAISGDTPNYGYTF.

The CDR3 is CASSQDPGTYNEQFF. CDR3 coding DNA: TGCGCCAGCAGCCAAGATCCCGGGACCTACAATGAGCAGTTCTTC. The J gene is TRBJ2-1, the V gene TRBV4-3; possible D gene TRBD2, 5 bases. CDR1 is LGHNA and CDR2 is YSLEER in the germline V gene. V was trimmed by 0 bases and J by 2 bases, leaving 8 bases between them. The CDR3 length is 15 residues.